This T cell receptor beta chain was captured by sequencing in a study of T cell responses to AZD1222 COVID-19 vaccine. Background on the study: Second-dose timings of about 4 or about 12 weeks were pooled.

Sequencing used immunoSEQ multiplex PCR; TCRdb keeps in-frame clones, though not all of them. The table records 100,000 or so clones, about 83% of them present only once. Looked up from germline, CDR1 is SGHRS and CDR2 is YFSETQ. The CDR3 sequence is 15 residues long. The ends lost 3 bases at V and 7 bases at J; junction bases unmatched: 6. The V call is TRBV5-1, the J call TRBJ1-6; TRBD1 aligns across 8 bases. Material: peripheral blood, obtained on day 0 of AZD1222 vaccination. The clonotype was recovered from an adult in good health. The CDR3 sequence: CASSSGQGPNSPLHF. The CDR3 DNA sequence: TGCGCCAGCAGCTCCGGACAGGGTCCGAATTCACCCCTCCACTTT. The complete variable domain, with remaining parts taken from reference TRBV5-1 and TRBJ1-6, reads KAGVTQTPRYLIKTRGQQVTLSCSPISGHRSVSWYQQTPGQGLQFLFEYFSETQRNKGNFPGRFSGRQFSNSRSEMNVSTLELGDSALYLCASSSGQGPNSPLHFGNGTRLTVT.